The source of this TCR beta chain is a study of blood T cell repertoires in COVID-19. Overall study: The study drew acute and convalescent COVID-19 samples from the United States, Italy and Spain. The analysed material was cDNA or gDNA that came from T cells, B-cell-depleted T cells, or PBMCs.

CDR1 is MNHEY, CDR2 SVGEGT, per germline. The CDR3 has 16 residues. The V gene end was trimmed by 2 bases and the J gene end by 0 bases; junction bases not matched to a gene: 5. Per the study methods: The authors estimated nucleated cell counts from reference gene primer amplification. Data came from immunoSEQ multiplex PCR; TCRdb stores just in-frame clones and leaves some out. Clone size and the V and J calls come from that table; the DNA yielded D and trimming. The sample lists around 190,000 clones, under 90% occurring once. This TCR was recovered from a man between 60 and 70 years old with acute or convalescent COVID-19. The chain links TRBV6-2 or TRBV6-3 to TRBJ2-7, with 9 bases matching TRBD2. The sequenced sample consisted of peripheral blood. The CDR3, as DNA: TGTGCCAGCAGTTACCCCTTAGCGGGGGTCTCCTACGAGCAGTACTTC. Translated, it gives CASSYPLAGVSYEQYF.